Below, 20 T cell receptor beta chains from the same sample are listed, as sequenced in a study of beta chain features in type 1 diabetes. What was sequenced were expressed TCRB transcripts, since all of the isolated RNA had been reverse transcribed. Sequencing was performed with immunoSEQ multiplex PCR; in TCRdb, only in-frame clones are kept and a portion is missing. The sample lists 450,000 or so clones; around 10% were seen once. Sequenced material: naive CD4+ T cells from blood. Receptors originate from a woman aged 18-29 years in good health.

This clone was observed a handful of times. The V and J genes are TRBV27 and TRBJ2-1, with a weak D call TRBD2 (5 bases). V lost 2 bases, J lost 10 bases, and 18 bases lay in between. Germline V lookup: CDR1 MNHEY, CDR2 SMNVEV (reference sequence). The CDR3 has 15 amino acids. CDR3 DNA sequence: TGTGCCAGCAGTTTAGGAGGCCCCATGGGTAAGGAGCAGTTCTTC. This translates into CASSLGGPMGKEQFF.

CDR3 protein: CASSYGVEQYF. In nucleotides, the CDR3 is TGTGCCAGTAGTTATGGGGTCGAGCAGTACTTC. This rearrangement joins TRBV19 to TRBJ2-7, with no clear D. Germline V gene data show CDR1 as LNHDA and CDR2 as SQIVND (reference sequence). CDR3 length: 11 residues. With 5 bases removed from V and 6 bases from J, the gap between germline ends came to 8 bases.

With respect to this clone: Distinct nucleotide sequences in the sample also encode this CDR3. The rearrangement joins TRBV20-1 to TRBJ1-1, with D hard to call. There are 11 residues in the CDR3. CDR1 and CDR2 from the germline V gene are DFQATT and SNEGSKA (reference sequence). Trimming left V 6 bases short and J 4 bases short, with 9 bases between. Here the CDR3 reads CSAKGGTEAFF. In DNA, the CDR3 is TGCAGTGCAAAAGGCGGCACTGAAGCTTTCTTT.

The CDR3 DNA reads TGTGCCATGACGGACAGGGGGGGACACAATGAGCAGTTCTTC. Its translation is CAMTDRGGHNEQFF. The chain recombines TRBV10-3 with TRBJ2-1; TRBD1 matches at 10 bases. This CDR3 region has 14 residues. Trimming took 9 bases from V and 5 from J; bases not matched to a gene: 7. CDR1 and CDR2 from the germline V gene are ENHRY and SYGVKD.

This clone came up a few times. V gene TRBV27 combines with J gene TRBJ1-5; D call uncertain. Trimming took 2 bases from V and 0 from J, leaving 5 bases between them. The CDR3 runs to 14 residues. Germline values: CDR1 MNHEY, CDR2 SMNVEV (reference sequence). The CDR3 DNA reads as TGTGCCAGCAGTTTAGGGAATAGCAATCAGCCCCAGCATTTT. Translated: CASSLGNSNQPQHF.

J is TRBJ2-2 and V is TRBV20-1; D remains unclear. This CDR3 spans 11 amino acids. The V and J ends lost 6 bases and 1 base respectively, with 3 bases between them. Germline V lookup: CDR1 DFQATT, CDR2 SNEGSKA (reference sequence). CDR3 sequence: CSAENTGELFF. The CDR3 region has the DNA TGCAGTGCAGAGAACACCGGGGAGCTGTTTTTT.

The chain couples TRBV4-3 to TRBJ2-5; 7 nucleotides agree with TRBD1. Trimming removed 0 bases from V and 2 bases from J; junction bases left unmatched: 0. Germline values: CDR1 LGHNA, CDR2 YSLEER. The CDR3 has 14 residues. The CDR3 DNA sequence: TGCGCCAGCAGCCAAGACAGGGGGCAAGAGACCCAGTACTTC. This translates into CASSQDRGQETQYF.

The chain couples TRBV5-1 to TRBJ2-3, with no clear D. Germline V gives CDR1 SGHRS, CDR2 YFSETQ. V shed 6 bases and J shed 2 bases, with 4 bases lying between them. The CDR3 extends over 11 amino acids. The CDR3 loop is CASKATDTQYF. The CDR3 DNA is TGCGCCAGCAAGGCCACAGATACGCAGTATTTT.

This clone has only a few counts. The chain joins TRBV5-1 to TRBJ2-2; TRBD1 or TRBD2 may be the D gene (5 bases each). The CDR3 totals 16 residues. The V end was cut by 0 bases, the J end by 5 bases, with 14 bases between. CDR1 is SGHRS, CDR2 YFSETQ, per germline. The DNA for the CDR3 is TGCGCCAGCAGCTTGGGGACAATGACTAAAACCGGGGAGCTGTTTTTT. Translation gives CASSLGTMTKTGELFF.

The rearrangement links TRBV5-1 to TRBJ1-2; D ambiguous. Germline V gene data show CDR1 as SGHRS and CDR2 as YFSETQ. This CDR3 region has 14 residues. The V gene lost 4 bases and the J gene lost 1 base, with 11 bases spanning the gap. This chain's CDR3 is CASSPELVNYGYTF. The CDR3 DNA sequence: TGCGCCAGCAGCCCGGAATTAGTTAACTATGGCTACACCTTC.

V usage is TRBV5-1 and J usage is TRBJ2-1, with 16 bases lining up with TRBD2. Trimming removed 5 bases from V and 9 bases from J; junction bases left unmatched: 2. CDR1 is SGHRS, CDR2 YFSETQ, per germline. The CDR3 is made up of 14 amino acids. CDR3 bases: TGCGCCAGCAGGGGACTAGCGGGAGGGCGTGAGCAGTTCTTC. Its translation: CASRGLAGGREQFF.

The chain links TRBV9 to TRBJ2-7; D might be TRBD2 (6 bases). The CDR3 contains 15 residues. The V and J ends lost 1 base and 2 bases respectively, with 13 bases between them. Germline V gene sequence: CDR1 SGDLS, CDR2 YYNGEE. Here the CDR3 DNA reads TGTGCCAGCAGCGTACGGGCTAGCGACACCTACGAGCAGTACTTC. Translation: CASSVRASDTYEQYF.

V usage is TRBV9 and J usage is TRBJ2-5, with D perhaps matching TRBD1 (6 bases). Germline-derived CDR1 and CDR2 are SGDLS and YYNGEE. The germline V and J ends were trimmed by 0 bases and 1 base, with 10 bases remaining between them. The CDR3 is 15 residues long. CDR3 amino acids: CASSVAGTIQETQYF. The CDR3 DNA is TGTGCCAGCAGCGTAGCGGGGACAATCCAAGAGACCCAGTACTTC.

V and J are TRBV7-2 and TRBJ2-1; 9 bases are a match to TRBD1. The CDR3 is 15 residues long. The germline V gene has CDR1 SGHTA and CDR2 FQGNSA. V lost 6 bases and J lost 8; bases outside the gene matches: 11. The chain's CDR3 is CASRLLQGAGDEQFF. CDR3 nucleotide sequence: TGTGCCAGCAGACTATTACAGGGGGCAGGGGATGAGCAGTTCTTC.

The table lists this clone with a few counts. The rearrangement uses TRBV4-1 and TRBJ2-1; D is ambiguous. CDR1 is MGHRA, CDR2 YSYEKL, per germline. The CDR3 loop spans 14 amino acids. V was clipped by 4 bases and J by 4 bases, with 11 bases between them. CDR3 DNA sequence: TGCGCCAGCAGCCCCCAGGAGACTTACAATGAGCAGTTCTTC. Residues: CASSPQETYNEQFF.

The chain employs TRBV28 and TRBJ2-1, with 12 bases matching TRBD2. This CDR3 has 15 residues. Unmatched junction bases numbered 4, after V lost 6 bases and J lost 4 bases. CDR1 is MDHEN, CDR2 SYDVKM, per germline. This CDR3 is CASRLAGGIYNEQFF. The DNA for the CDR3 is TGTGCCAGCAGGCTAGCGGGAGGGATATACAATGAGCAGTTCTTC. Based on the CDR3 plus reference TRBV28 and TRBJ2-1, the full variable domain is DVKVTQSSRYLVKRTGEKVFLECVQDMDHENMFWYRQDPGLGLRLIYFSYDVKMKEKGDIPEGYSVSREKKERFSLILESASTNQTSMYLCASRLAGGIYNEQFFGPGTRLTVL.

The CDR3 sequence: CSAGDNEQFF. DNA of the CDR3: TGCAGCGCCGGAGACAATGAGCAGTTCTTC. The J gene is TRBJ2-1, the V gene TRBV29-1; D gene ambiguous. The length of the CDR3 is 10 residues. Germline V lookup: CDR1 SQVTM, CDR2 ANQGSEA. The V end lost 7 bases, the J end lost 5 bases, and 6 bases lay between the germline ends.

This clone has only a few counts. The rearrangement links TRBV29-1 to TRBJ2-3; 12 bases agree with TRBD2. Trimming cost V 2 bases and J 4 bases; bases outside gene matches: 10. This CDR3 is 17 amino acids long. Germline values: CDR1 SQVTM, CDR2 ANQGSEA. DNA for the CDR3: TGCAGCGTTGAAATTTTGGCTAGCGGGAGGGTTGCAGATACGCAGTATTTT. Its translation: CSVEILASGRVADTQYF.

The genes are TRBV7-2 and TRBJ2-5; 10 bases fit TRBD2. With 5 bases clipped from V and 5 bases from J, the junction kept 11 bases outside the gene matches. This CDR3 comprises 16 residues. Germline CDR1 SGHTA, CDR2 FQGNSA. The CDR3 region has the DNA TGTGCCAGCAGCCACGCCAGCGGGGGGGCCAAGGAGACCCAGTACTTC. Translation gives CASSHASGGAKETQYF.

The V call is TRBV14, the J call TRBJ2-7; 14 nucleotides match TRBD2. This CDR3 has 15 amino acids. V dropped 4 bases and J dropped 9; count of bases not matched to a gene: 8. Germline V gene sequence: CDR1 SGHDN, CDR2 FVKESK. The CDR3 bases are TGTGCCAGCAGCCCGGGACTAGCGGGAGTTGTCGTGCAGTACTTC. It codes for CASSPGLAGVVVQYF.